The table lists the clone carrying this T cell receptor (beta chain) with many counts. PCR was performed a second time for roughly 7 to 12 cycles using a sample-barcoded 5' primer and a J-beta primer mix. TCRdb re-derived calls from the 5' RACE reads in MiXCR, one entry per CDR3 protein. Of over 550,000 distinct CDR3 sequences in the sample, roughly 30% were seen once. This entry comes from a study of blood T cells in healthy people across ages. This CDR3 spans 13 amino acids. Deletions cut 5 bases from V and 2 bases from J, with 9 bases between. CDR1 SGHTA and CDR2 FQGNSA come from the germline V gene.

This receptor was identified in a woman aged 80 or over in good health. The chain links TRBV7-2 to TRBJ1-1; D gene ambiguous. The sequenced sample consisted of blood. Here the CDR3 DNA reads TGTGCCAGCAGCCCGGGTCTTAACACTGAAGCTTTCTTT. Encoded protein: CASSPGLNTEAFF.